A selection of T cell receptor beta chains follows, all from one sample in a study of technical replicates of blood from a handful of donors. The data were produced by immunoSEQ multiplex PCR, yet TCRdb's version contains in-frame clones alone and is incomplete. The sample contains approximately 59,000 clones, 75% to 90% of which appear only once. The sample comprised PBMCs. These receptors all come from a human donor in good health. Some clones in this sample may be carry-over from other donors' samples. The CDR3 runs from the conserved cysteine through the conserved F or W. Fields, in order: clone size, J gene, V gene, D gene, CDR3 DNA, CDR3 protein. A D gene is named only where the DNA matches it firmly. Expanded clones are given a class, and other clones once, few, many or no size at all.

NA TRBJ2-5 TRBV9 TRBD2 TGTGCCAGCAGCCTGCGGGGGCAAGAGACCCAGTACTTC CASSLRGQETQYF
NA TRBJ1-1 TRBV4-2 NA TGTGCCAGCACCGTTGGGGCGGTCGCCAGTATGAACACTGAAGCTTTCTTT CASTVGAVASMNTEAFF
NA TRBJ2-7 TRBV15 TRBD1 TGTGCCACCAGCAGCACTAAGGACAGGGTCCACGAGCAGTACTTC CATSSTKDRVHEQYF
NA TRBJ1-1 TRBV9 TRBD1 TGTGCCAGCAGCGACGGGACAGTAGTTATCACTGAAGCTTTCTTT CASSDGTVVITEAFF
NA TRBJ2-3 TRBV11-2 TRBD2 TGTGCCAGCAGCTTAGTTAGCGGGGGGCATTTTCTTGCGGATACGCAGTATTTT CASSLVSGGHFLADTQYF
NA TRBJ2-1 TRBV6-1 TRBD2 TGTGCCAGCAGTGGACTTGGACTAGCGGGAAATCTCTACAATGAGCAGTTCTTC CASSGLGLAGNLYNEQFF
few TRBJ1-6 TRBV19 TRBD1 TGTGCCAGTAGTATCGGACAGGGGGCTCCTAATTCACCCCTCCACTTT CASSIGQGAPNSPLHF
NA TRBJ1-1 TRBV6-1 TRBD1 TGTGCCAGCAGGAGGAGGGGGCTGGCTGAAGCTTTCTTT CASRRRGLAEAFF
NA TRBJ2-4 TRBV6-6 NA TGTGCCAGCAGTGGGTCAGGGGTGTCCAAAAACATTCAGTACTTC CASSGSGVSKNIQYF
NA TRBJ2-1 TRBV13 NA TGTGCCAGCAGCTACCTTGGGGGCCGCTCCTACAATGAGCAGTTCTTC CASSYLGGRSYNEQFF
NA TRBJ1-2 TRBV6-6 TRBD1 TGTGCCAGCACTGACAGGGGGTTTTCATCGGGAGGCTACACCTTC CASTDRGFSSGGYTF
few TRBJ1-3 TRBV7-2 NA TGTGCCAGCAGCTTAGAAAGCATGGCAGGGGCTTCTGGAAACACCATATATTTT CASSLESMAGASGNTIYF
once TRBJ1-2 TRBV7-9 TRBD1 TGTGCCAGCAGCCAGGACAGGGGCGGCTACACCTTC CASSQDRGGYTF
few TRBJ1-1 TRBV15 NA TGTGCCACCAGCAGTCCTGGGCAGGGGAGGGTATACACTGAAGCTTTCTTT CATSSPGQGRVYTEAFF
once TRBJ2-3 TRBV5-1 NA TGCGCCAGTTATACGGGGAGAAGCACAGATACGCAGTATTTT CASYTGRSTDTQYF
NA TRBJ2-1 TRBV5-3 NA TGTGCCAGACTACCGGTAGCTCCTTTTTACGAGCAGTTCTTC CARLPVAPFYEQFF
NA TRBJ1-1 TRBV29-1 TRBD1 TGCAGCGTCTACACTGGGACAGGGGTGCGGAGCACTGAAGCTTTCTTT CSVYTGTGVRSTEAFF
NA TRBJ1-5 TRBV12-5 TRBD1 TGTGCTAGCGGGACAGGTTATAGCAATCAGCCCCAGCATTTT CASGTGYSNQPQHF
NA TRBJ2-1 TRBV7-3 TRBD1 TGTGCCAGCAGCTTTAAGGGACAGGGGGCCAGGGATGAGCAGTTCTTC CASSFKGQGARDEQFF
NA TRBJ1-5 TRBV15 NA TGTGCCACCAGCAGGGACAGCCATCAGCCCCAGCATTTT CATSRDSHQPQHF